The sequence of this TCR beta chain was determined in a study of human T cells and chemical hapten exposure. Within the library, unique molecular identifiers were attached to each individual cDNA molecule. One entry per CDR3 protein results from TCRdb running MiXCR on the RACE reads. The sample includes more than 300,000 distinct CDR3 sequences, 5.1% seen only once; the top ten take roughly 2.6%. Time point noted: pre-sensitization, week 0. Described treatment: therapeutic diphenylcyclopropenone sensitization with weekly scalp DPC. Germline V gene lookup returns CDR1 SGHTA and CDR2 FQGTGA. Trimming took 2 bases from V and 3 from J, leaving 12 bases between them. CDR3 size: 15 residues.

Source: whole blood, taken in connection with sensitization to the hapten diphenylcyclopropenone (DPC). The receptor's source is a woman aged 45-65 years with alopecia areata. Some clones in this sample may be carry-over from other donors' samples. J is TRBJ2-3 and V is TRBV7-3; the D gene is possibly TRBD2 (7 bases). In DNA form, the CDR3 reads TGTGCCAGCAGCTTAGGGGGGGCAGTGACAGATACGCAGTATTTT. The encoded protein is CASSLGGAVTDTQYF.